These 15 T cell receptor beta chains share one sample of origin, sequenced in a study of blood T cell repertoires in COVID-19. Some clones are missing from TCRdb's copy, which holds only in-frame ones; the method was immunoSEQ multiplex PCR. The table has some 300,000 clones, 89% seen once. Sequenced material: PBMCs or T cells enriched from blood (not recorded which). The receptors originated from a young woman who had recovered from COVID-19.

The chain joins TRBV5-4 to TRBJ2-7; maybe TRBD2 (5 bases). CDR3 length: 15 amino acids. Trimming shortened V by 0 bases and J by 6 bases, and 16 bases separated the two germline ends. From germline, CDR1 is SGHNT and CDR2 YYREEE (reference sequence). The CDR3 coding sequence is TGTGCCAGCAGCTTGGCAGACCGGGGTACGAGCGAGCAGTACTTC. It specifies CASSLADRGTSEQYF.

The chain couples TRBV5-8 to TRBJ1-2; D possibly corresponds to TRBD1 (5 bases). This CDR3 contains 14 residues. Trimming stripped 1 base from V and 1 base from J, with 8 bases between. In germline, CDR1 is SGHTS, CDR2 YDEGEE. Here the CDR3 reads CASSLSGYNYGYTF. DNA for the CDR3: TGTGCCAGCAGCTTGTCAGGGTATAACTATGGCTACACCTTC.

This clone was recorded only once. The rearrangement joins TRBV12-3 or TRBV12-4 to TRBJ1-2; weak D call: TRBD1 (6 bases). The CDR3 totals 13 residues. The germline V and J ends were trimmed by 1 base and 6 bases, with 9 bases remaining between them. In DNA, the CDR3 is TGTGCCAGCAGTTTAGACAGGGCCCATGGCTACACCTTC. Protein sequence: CASSLDRAHGYTF.

The CDR3, as DNA: TGTGCCACCAGTGAGGAGGGGAACACTGAAGCTTTCTTT. It codes for CATSEEGNTEAFF. J is TRBJ1-1 and V is TRBV24-1; the D is unclear. There are 13 residues in the CDR3. Trimming removed 4 bases from V and 1 base from J, with 6 bases in between. Germline CDR1 is KGHDR and CDR2 is SFDVKD.

This chain connects TRBV5-6 to TRBJ2-7; a possible D gene is TRBD2 (5 bases). CDR3 length: 15 residues. Trimming took 1 base from V and 4 from J, leaving 15 bases between them. The germline CDR1 and CDR2 sequences are SGHDT and YYEEEE. As DNA, the CDR3 is TGTGCCAGCAGCTTGTTTCCATACACGGGGTACGAGCAGTACTTC. Its translation is CASSLFPYTGYEQYF.

As regards this clone: Other DNA sequences in the same sample also yield this CDR3. The chain couples TRBV7-9 to TRBJ2-5; D possibly corresponds to TRBD2 (6 bases). The CDR3 consists of 13 residues. V lost 5 bases and J 2 bases, leaving 9 bases between the germline ends. Per the germline V gene, CDR1 is SEHNR and CDR2 is FQNEAQ (reference sequence). In DNA form, the CDR3 reads TGTGCCAGCAGCCCGGGACTTCAAGAGACCCAGTACTTC. It specifies CASSPGLQETQYF.

The chain couples TRBV4-1 to TRBJ2-3; the D is unclear. CDR1 is MGHRA and CDR2 is YSYEKL in the germline V gene. V was cut by 6 bases and J by 3 bases, with 4 bases left in between. This CDR3 has 11 residues. DNA of the CDR3: TGCGCCAGCAGTGAGACAGATACGCAGTATTTT. Amino acids: CASSETDTQYF.

The chain joins TRBV29-1 to TRBJ1-2; D is uncertain. The germline V gene has CDR1 SQVTM and CDR2 ANQGSEA. This CDR3 region has 15 residues. Trimming pared 4 bases from V and 4 bases from J, leaving 19 bases between. CDR3 bases: TGCAGCGTTGCGTCGGGTCAGTTTAACGGCTATGGCTACACCTTC. Residues: CSVASGQFNGYGYTF.

The chain joins TRBV7-8 to TRBJ2-2, with 12 bases lining up with TRBD2. After removal of 4 bases from V and 5 bases from J, the junction contained 8 bases not matched to a gene. The V gene's germline CDR1 is SGHVS and CDR2 FQNEAQ. This CDR3 region has 17 residues. CDR3 loop: CASSSRLAGVLTGELFF. CDR3 bases: TGTGCCAGCAGCTCCCGACTAGCGGGAGTATTGACCGGGGAGCTGTTTTTT.

This rearrangement joins TRBV6-5 to TRBJ1-4, with D perhaps matching TRBD1 (5 bases). Germline-derived CDR1 and CDR2 are MNHEY and SVGAGI. The V end lost 4 bases, the J end lost 5 bases, and 11 bases lay between the germline ends. The CDR3 has 14 amino acids. DNA for the CDR3: TGTGCCAGCAGTTGGGGACGGGAGAATGAAAAACTGTTTTTT. Protein: CASSWGRENEKLFF.

The chain employs TRBV4-1 and TRBJ2-2; 9 bases match TRBD2. With 5 bases clipped from V and 3 bases from J, the junction kept 7 bases outside the gene matches. Germline V gives CDR1 MGHRA, CDR2 YSYEKL. The CDR3 is 16 amino acids. In DNA form, the CDR3 reads TGCGCCAGCAGCTATAGAATAGCGGGAGACACCGGGGAGCTGTTTTTT. Translation gives CASSYRIAGDTGELFF.

This chain uses TRBV15 with TRBJ1-3, with D perhaps TRBD1 (6 bases). The CDR3 totals 16 residues. Germline V CDR1 and CDR2: LNHNV, YYDKDF (reference sequence). V lost 8 bases and J lost 0, with 17 bases in between. CDR3 region: CATAPVGAISGNTIYF. CDR3 coding DNA: TGTGCCACCGCCCCTGTGGGGGCTATCTCTGGAAACACCATATATTTT.

The chain combines TRBV16 with TRBJ2-7, with D perhaps TRBD1 (7 bases). Looked up from germline, CDR1 is KGHSY and CDR2 is FQNENV. V was trimmed by 4 bases and J by 3 bases, leaving 22 bases between them. There are 17 residues in the CDR3. This CDR3 is CASSLTSQGLGGYEQYF. In nucleotides, the CDR3 is TGTGCCAGCAGCCTCACTTCACAGGGGTTGGGAGGCTACGAGCAGTACTTC. Supplemented by reference TRBV16 and TRBJ2-7, the full variable domain reads GEEVAQTPKHLVRGEGQKAKLYCAPIKGHSYVFWYQQVLKNEFKFLISFQNENVFDETGMPKERFSAKCLPNSPCSLEIQATKLEDSAVYFCASSLTSQGLGGYEQYFGPGTRLTVT.

The V call is TRBV10-3, the J call TRBJ2-2; 7 bases are shared with TRBD1. The ends lost 2 bases at V and 2 bases at J; junction bases unmatched: 11. CDR3 size: 18 residues. CDR1 and CDR2 from the germline V gene are ENHRY and SYGVKD. DNA for the CDR3: TGTGCCATCAGTGAGGGGGACAGCTCAGCCCTAAACACCGGGGAGCTGTTTTTT. This sequence encodes CAISEGDSSALNTGELFF.

V is TRBV7-2 and J is TRBJ2-3; D may be TRBD2 (5 bases). The CDR3 is made up of 18 amino acids. Trimming took 2 bases from V and 0 from J, leaving 18 bases between them. Germline assignment: CDR1 SGHTA and CDR2 FQGNSA. CDR3 sequence (DNA): TGTGCCAGCAGCTTATCCCCGGCTAGCCTAATTAGCACAGATACGCAGTATTTT. Amino acids: CASSLSPASLISTDTQYF.